This is a list of T cell receptor beta chains from one sample in a study of T cells after yellow fever vaccination. TCRdb recomputed calls from the 5' RACE reads with MiXCR, one row per CDR3 protein. The sample consists of a few hundred thousand distinct CDR3 sequences, approximately 21% of them appearing once. The source material was PBMCs, sampled 15 days after the yellow fever booster vaccination. The receptors stem from a man aged 30-40 years who received the YFV17D yellow fever vaccine. The CDR3 runs from the conserved cysteine through the conserved F or W. The D gene is left open where the match is weak. The listing skips clone size in some rows; elsewhere it reads once, few, many or a size class.

d_call: -; clone_size: -; v_call: TRBV20-1; j_call: TRBJ2-5; cdr3_nt: TGCAGTGCTTTACAGAGGGGAGAGACCCAGTACTTC; cdr3_aa: CSALQRGETQYF
d_call: TRBD2; clone_size: -; v_call: TRBV10-3; j_call: TRBJ2-1; cdr3_nt: TGTGCCATCAGTGAGAATAGCGGGAGGTACAATGAGCAGTTCTTC; cdr3_aa: CAISENSGRYNEQFF
d_call: TRBD1; clone_size: few; v_call: TRBV7-9; j_call: TRBJ2-3; cdr3_nt: TGTGCCAGCAGCCCCGTGTTGACAGGGGTTAGCACAGATACGCAGTATTTT; cdr3_aa: CASSPVLTGVSTDTQYF
d_call: TRBD2; clone_size: -; v_call: TRBV5-6; j_call: TRBJ2-3; cdr3_nt: TGTGCCAGCTCCACGGCTAGCGGGTCAGATACGCAGTATTTT; cdr3_aa: CASSTASGSDTQYF
d_call: -; clone_size: many; v_call: TRBV7-9; j_call: TRBJ2-1; cdr3_nt: TGTGCCAGCAGCTTAGGGACTGGAAACAATGAGCAGTTCTTC; cdr3_aa: CASSLGTGNNEQFF
d_call: -; clone_size: few; v_call: TRBV29-1; j_call: TRBJ1-3; cdr3_nt: TGCAGCGTTCGTCGAGGCGGAAACACCATATATTTT; cdr3_aa: CSVRRGGNTIYF
d_call: -; clone_size: -; v_call: TRBV6-1; j_call: TRBJ2-2; cdr3_nt: TGTGCCAGCAGTCAGGTCAAGGACACCGGGGAGCTGTTTTTT; cdr3_aa: CASSQVKDTGELFF
d_call: TRBD1; clone_size: -; v_call: TRBV15; j_call: TRBJ2-7; cdr3_nt: TGTGCCACCAGTATCAGGGGGTCCTACGAGCAGTACTTC; cdr3_aa: CATSIRGSYEQYF
d_call: -; clone_size: few; v_call: TRBV30; j_call: TRBJ1-1; cdr3_nt: TGTGCCTGGAGTGTGAGGGGTAGTATGAACACTGAAGCTTTCTTT; cdr3_aa: CAWSVRGSMNTEAFF
d_call: -; clone_size: -; v_call: TRBV5-1; j_call: TRBJ2-2; cdr3_nt: TGCGCCAGCAGCTTGGCCTGGGGGGGCGGAGATAACACCGGGGAGCTGTTTTTT; cdr3_aa: CASSLAWGGGDNTGELFF
d_call: -; clone_size: -; v_call: TRBV28; j_call: TRBJ2-5; cdr3_nt: TGTGCCAGCAGTGTAGGAAGGATTGAGACCCAGTACTTC; cdr3_aa: CASSVGRIETQYF
d_call: -; clone_size: few; v_call: TRBV12-3/TRBV12-4; j_call: TRBJ2-5; cdr3_nt: TGTGCCAGCAGTTTCGAGTTTTCCCAAGAGACCCAGTACTTC; cdr3_aa: CASSFEFSQETQYF
d_call: -; clone_size: -; v_call: TRBV6-1; j_call: TRBJ2-1; cdr3_nt: TGTGCCAGCAGCCTCCCGCAGGGTAATGAGCAGTTCTTC; cdr3_aa: CASSLPQGNEQFF
d_call: -; clone_size: -; v_call: TRBV10-3; j_call: TRBJ2-1; cdr3_nt: TGTGCCATCACAACGGGAGTGATCAATGAGCAGTTCTTC; cdr3_aa: CAITTGVINEQFF
d_call: -; clone_size: -; v_call: TRBV15; j_call: TRBJ2-7; cdr3_nt: TGTGCCACCAGTACCCCCCTGGGGGGAATTTCCTACGAGCAGTACTTC; cdr3_aa: CATSTPLGGISYEQYF
d_call: TRBD2; clone_size: -; v_call: TRBV20-1; j_call: TRBJ2-3; cdr3_nt: TGCAGTGCTAGAGGACTAGCGGGAGGGCCAGATACGCAGTATTTT; cdr3_aa: CSARGLAGGPDTQYF
d_call: -; clone_size: few; v_call: TRBV20-1; j_call: TRBJ2-3; cdr3_nt: TGCAGTCCGGGACCGGGAGGCACAGATACGCAGTATTTT; cdr3_aa: CSPGPGGTDTQYF
d_call: -; clone_size: few; v_call: TRBV3-1; j_call: TRBJ2-5; cdr3_nt: TGTGCCAGCAGCCACCGCGAGAAGGGACGGGCGGAGACCCAGTACTTC; cdr3_aa: CASSHREKGRAETQYF
d_call: -; clone_size: few; v_call: TRBV20-1; j_call: TRBJ2-7; cdr3_nt: TGCAGTGCTAGTGCGGCCAGGGGGGGATCCTACGAGCAGTACTTC; cdr3_aa: CSASAARGGSYEQYF
d_call: TRBD2; clone_size: -; v_call: TRBV13; j_call: TRBJ2-7; cdr3_nt: TGTGCCAGCCACTCGGGAGGCTCCTACGAGCAGTACTTC; cdr3_aa: CASHSGGSYEQYF
d_call: -; clone_size: -; v_call: TRBV6-2/TRBV6-3; j_call: TRBJ2-5; cdr3_nt: TGTGCCAGCAGGACCGGGACGGGAACCGGAGAGACCCAGTACTTC; cdr3_aa: CASRTGTGTGETQYF
d_call: -; clone_size: -; v_call: TRBV10-1; j_call: TRBJ2-1; cdr3_nt: TGCGCCAGATATGACCAAGCGGCATACAATGAGCAGTTCTTC; cdr3_aa: CARYDQAAYNEQFF
d_call: TRBD2; clone_size: -; v_call: TRBV5-1; j_call: TRBJ2-2; cdr3_nt: TGCGCCAGCAGCTTCAGCGGGAGACGCGGCACCGGGGAGCTGTTTTTT; cdr3_aa: CASSFSGRRGTGELFF
d_call: -; clone_size: -; v_call: TRBV7-2; j_call: TRBJ2-5; cdr3_nt: TGTGCCAGCAGCTTGGACCCCGCCCCGGGGACCCAGTACTTC; cdr3_aa: CASSLDPAPGTQYF
d_call: -; clone_size: -; v_call: TRBV5-5; j_call: TRBJ2-7; cdr3_nt: TGTGCCAGCCTTAGTGATCTGGGAAACTACGAGCAGTACTTC; cdr3_aa: CASLSDLGNYEQYF
d_call: -; clone_size: -; v_call: TRBV6-2/TRBV6-3; j_call: TRBJ2-5; cdr3_nt: TGTGCCAGCAGTTACTCGAGGGTGTCGGAGACCCAGTACTTC; cdr3_aa: CASSYSRVSETQYF
d_call: TRBD1; clone_size: -; v_call: TRBV5-1; j_call: TRBJ1-4; cdr3_nt: TGCGCCAGCAGCTTCACGGGACAGGGGATAGAAAAACTGTTTTTT; cdr3_aa: CASSFTGQGIEKLFF
d_call: -; clone_size: -; v_call: TRBV20-1; j_call: TRBJ1-1; cdr3_nt: TGCAGTGCTGTTGGACTTCCGAACACTGAAGCTTTCTTT; cdr3_aa: CSAVGLPNTEAFF
d_call: TRBD2; clone_size: -; v_call: TRBV7-2; j_call: TRBJ2-1; cdr3_nt: TGTGCCAGCAGCTTAGCCGGGACTAATCCCAGTGGGCAGTTCTTC; cdr3_aa: CASSLAGTNPSGQFF
d_call: TRBD2; clone_size: few; v_call: TRBV20-1; j_call: TRBJ2-5; cdr3_nt: TGCAGTGCTAGAGATCCAGCGGGAGAGGGCGAGACCCAGTACTTC; cdr3_aa: CSARDPAGEGETQYF
d_call: TRBD2; clone_size: -; v_call: TRBV2; j_call: TRBJ2-3; cdr3_nt: TGTGCCAGCAGAGGTAGCGGGAGTTTTATAGATACGCAGTATTTT; cdr3_aa: CASRGSGSFIDTQYF
d_call: -; clone_size: -; v_call: TRBV9; j_call: TRBJ1-5; cdr3_nt: TGTGCCAGCAGCGTAGAGGGGATTAATCAGCCCCAGCATTTT; cdr3_aa: CASSVEGINQPQHF
d_call: TRBD1; clone_size: few; v_call: TRBV11-2; j_call: TRBJ2-2; cdr3_nt: TGTGCCAGCAGCTTCCGGACAGGATCGAACACCGGGGAGCTGTTTTTT; cdr3_aa: CASSFRTGSNTGELFF
d_call: -; clone_size: -; v_call: TRBV9; j_call: TRBJ2-7; cdr3_nt: TGTGCCAGCAGCGTAGGGGACCGCTCCGAGCAGTACTTC; cdr3_aa: CASSVGDRSEQYF
d_call: TRBD2; clone_size: few; v_call: TRBV20-1; j_call: TRBJ2-1; cdr3_nt: TGCAGTGGCCTTAGCGGGAGAGGTCTTGAGCAGTTCTTC; cdr3_aa: CSGLSGRGLEQFF
d_call: -; clone_size: -; v_call: TRBV4-3; j_call: TRBJ1-1; cdr3_nt: TGCGCCAGCAGCCAACCTGCCGGACCGAACACTGAAGCTTTCTTT; cdr3_aa: CASSQPAGPNTEAFF
d_call: TRBD1; clone_size: -; v_call: TRBV5-1; j_call: TRBJ2-7; cdr3_nt: TGCGCCAGCAGCCCCTCGGGACAGGGATCCGAGCAGTACTTC; cdr3_aa: CASSPSGQGSEQYF
d_call: TRBD2; clone_size: few; v_call: TRBV3-1; j_call: TRBJ2-7; cdr3_nt: TGTGCCAGCAGCCAAGCACTAGCGGGAGCAAACTACGAGCAGTACTTC; cdr3_aa: CASSQALAGANYEQYF
d_call: -; clone_size: -; v_call: TRBV6-1; j_call: TRBJ2-7; cdr3_nt: TGTGCCAGCACCCCGGGGCTAGCGCCCTACGAGCAGTACTTC; cdr3_aa: CASTPGLAPYEQYF
d_call: TRBD2; clone_size: -; v_call: TRBV5-3; j_call: TRBJ2-2; cdr3_nt: TGCGCCTCGTCGGGAGGGACGGCCACCGGGGAGCTGTTTTTT; cdr3_aa: CASSGGTATGELFF
d_call: TRBD1; clone_size: few; v_call: TRBV7-6; j_call: TRBJ2-3; cdr3_nt: TGTGCCAGCAGCTCAATACCGACAGGGGGGGATACGCAGTATTTT; cdr3_aa: CASSSIPTGGDTQYF
d_call: TRBD2; clone_size: -; v_call: TRBV5-4; j_call: TRBJ2-2; cdr3_nt: TGTGCCAGCAGCTTGGCTTGGGGACTAGCGGGACTAAGCCCGCCCACCGGGGAGCTGTTTTTT; cdr3_aa: CASSLAWGLAGLSPPTGELFF
d_call: TRBD2; clone_size: -; v_call: TRBV20-1; j_call: TRBJ2-7; cdr3_nt: TGCAGTGCTGTGCTAGCGGGAGGACGGTCCTACGAGCAGTACTTC; cdr3_aa: CSAVLAGGRSYEQYF
d_call: -; clone_size: -; v_call: TRBV20-1; j_call: TRBJ1-1; cdr3_nt: TGCAGTGCTCCCGGTCGGGGAAGGAACACTGAAGCTTTCTTT; cdr3_aa: CSAPGRGRNTEAFF
d_call: -; clone_size: -; v_call: TRBV20-1; j_call: TRBJ2-5; cdr3_nt: TGCAGTGCTAGAGAGTTTGGTGGGGGCGAGCGGGCGACCCAGTACTTC; cdr3_aa: CSAREFGGGERATQYF
d_call: -; clone_size: -; v_call: TRBV5-1; j_call: TRBJ2-7; cdr3_nt: TGCGCCAGCAGCCCGCCCTCGGTCAGCAACGAGCAGTACTTC; cdr3_aa: CASSPPSVSNEQYF
d_call: -; clone_size: few; v_call: TRBV11-2; j_call: TRBJ2-3; cdr3_nt: TGTGCCACCAAGCTAGGGAACACAGATACGCAGTATTTT; cdr3_aa: CATKLGNTDTQYF
d_call: TRBD1; clone_size: few; v_call: TRBV28; j_call: TRBJ1-5; cdr3_nt: TGTGCCAGCAGTTCACCACAGGGGGCATTTCGCAATCAGCCCCAGCATTTT; cdr3_aa: CASSSPQGAFRNQPQHF
d_call: -; clone_size: few; v_call: TRBV27; j_call: TRBJ2-1; cdr3_nt: TGTGCCAGCAGTATGAGGGTCTCCAGGGATGAGCAGTTCTTC; cdr3_aa: CASSMRVSRDEQFF
d_call: -; clone_size: -; v_call: TRBV20-1; j_call: TRBJ2-2; cdr3_nt: TGCAGTGCTAGATACCCGGGCGGGTCGAACACCGGGGAGCTGTTTTTT; cdr3_aa: CSARYPGGSNTGELFF
d_call: TRBD1; clone_size: few; v_call: TRBV2; j_call: TRBJ2-6; cdr3_nt: TGTGCGACCGGACAGGGGAAAACTGGGGCCAACGTCCTGACTTTC; cdr3_aa: CATGQGKTGANVLTF